The T cell receptor beta chain under discussion was sequenced for a study of T cell clonality in common variable immunodeficiency. Clones were sequenced by immunoSEQ multiplex PCR, and TCRdb holds only the in-frame ones, with some missing. This sample shows about 64,000 clones and no singletons; about 1.5% rests with the ten largest. Study-wide points: Reportedly, TCR beta sequences from common variable immunodeficiency showed fewer deletions and N-nucleotide insertions. CVID subjects shared fewer TCRbeta clones than healthy controls did.

This clone was found a few times. The antigen is undetermined. Blood samples were heparinized, roughly 5 to 8 ml per donor. The source of this sequence is a person aged 18 to 75 in good health. The sample was peripheral blood mononuclear cells.

CDR3: CASSINRDTIYF. CDR3 DNA (partial): TGTGCCAGCAGCATCAACCGCGACACC. The chain joins TRBV11-1 to TRBJ1-3, with unresolved D. The DNA ends 3 residues before the CDR3 does, and the rest of the CDR3 is filled in from the germline J gene. Between the trimmed V and J ends, which lost 5 bases and 8 bases, there was a span of 10 bases. Looked up from germline, CDR1 is SGHAT and CDR2 is FQDESV (reference sequence). The CDR3 loop spans 12 amino acids.